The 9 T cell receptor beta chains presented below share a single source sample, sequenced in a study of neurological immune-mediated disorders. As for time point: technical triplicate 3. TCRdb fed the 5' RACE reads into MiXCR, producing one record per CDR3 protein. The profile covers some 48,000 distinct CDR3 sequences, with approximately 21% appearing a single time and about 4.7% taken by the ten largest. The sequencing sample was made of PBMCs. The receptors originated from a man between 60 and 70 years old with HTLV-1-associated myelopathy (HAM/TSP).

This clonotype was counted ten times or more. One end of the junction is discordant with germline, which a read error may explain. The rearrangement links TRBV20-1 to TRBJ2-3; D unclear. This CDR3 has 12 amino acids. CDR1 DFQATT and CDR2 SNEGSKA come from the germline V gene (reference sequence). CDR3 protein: CSAIITTNTQYF. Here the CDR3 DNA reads TGCAGTGCTATTATTACCACAAATACGCAGTATTTT.

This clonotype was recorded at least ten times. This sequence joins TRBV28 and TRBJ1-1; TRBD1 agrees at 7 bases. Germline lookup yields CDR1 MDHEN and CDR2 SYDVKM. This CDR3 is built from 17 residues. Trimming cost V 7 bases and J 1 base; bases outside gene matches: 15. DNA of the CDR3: TGTGCCAGCACCCCAGGGATAGGGGGCCCCCAGAACACTGAAGCTTTCTTT. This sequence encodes CASTPGIGGPQNTEAFF.

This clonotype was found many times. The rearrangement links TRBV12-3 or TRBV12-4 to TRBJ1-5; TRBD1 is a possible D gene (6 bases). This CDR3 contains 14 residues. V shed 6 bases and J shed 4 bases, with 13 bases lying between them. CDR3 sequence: CASRAGQPNQPQHF. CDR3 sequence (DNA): TGTGCCAGCAGGGCTGGACAGCCTAATCAGCCCCAGCATTTT.

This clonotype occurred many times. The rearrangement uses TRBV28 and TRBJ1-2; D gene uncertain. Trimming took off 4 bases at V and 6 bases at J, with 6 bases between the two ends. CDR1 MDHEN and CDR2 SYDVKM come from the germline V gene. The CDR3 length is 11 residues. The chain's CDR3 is CASSSQHGYTF. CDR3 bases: TGTGCCAGCAGTTCCCAACATGGCTACACCTTC.

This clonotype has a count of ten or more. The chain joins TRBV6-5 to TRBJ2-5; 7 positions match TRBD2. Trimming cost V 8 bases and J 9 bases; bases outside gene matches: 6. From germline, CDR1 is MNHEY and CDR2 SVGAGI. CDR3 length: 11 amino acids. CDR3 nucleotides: TGTGCCAGCTCTAAGGGGAGGGCCCAGTACTTC. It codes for CASSKGRAQYF.

The CDR3 DNA follows: TGTGCCAGCAGAGGACTTTCCACAGATACGCAGTATTTT. This gives the protein CASRGLSTDTQYF. The chain employs TRBV9 and TRBJ2-3, with D possibly TRBD2 on 5 matching bases. V lost 5 bases, J lost 2 bases, and 9 bases lay in between. The CDR3 contains 13 residues. Germline V gene sequence: CDR1 SGDLS, CDR2 YYNGEE. The variable domain in full, with the rest retrieved from reference TRBV9 and TRBJ2-3, is DSGVTQTPKHLITATGQRVTLRCSPRSGDLSVYWYQQSLDQGLQFLIQYYNGEERAKGNILERFSAQQFPDLHSELNLSSLELGDSALYFCASRGLSTDTQYFGPGTRLTVL.

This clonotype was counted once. In nucleotides, the CDR3 is TGTGCCAGCATCCCCCGGACAAGACTCGAGCAGTACTTC. The encoded protein is CASIPRTRLEQYF. This chain links TRBV11-3 with TRBJ2-7, with D possibly TRBD1 on 5 matching bases. The CDR3 is 13 amino acids. Germline V gene sequence: CDR1 SGHNT, CDR2 YENEEA. The V end lost 7 bases, the J end lost 6 bases, and 16 bases lay between the germline ends.

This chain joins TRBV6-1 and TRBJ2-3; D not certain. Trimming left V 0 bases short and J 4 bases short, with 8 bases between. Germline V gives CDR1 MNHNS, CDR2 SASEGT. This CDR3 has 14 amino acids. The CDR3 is CASSEALRSDTQYF. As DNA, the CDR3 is TGTGCCAGCAGTGAAGCGCTTAGGTCAGATACGCAGTATTTT.

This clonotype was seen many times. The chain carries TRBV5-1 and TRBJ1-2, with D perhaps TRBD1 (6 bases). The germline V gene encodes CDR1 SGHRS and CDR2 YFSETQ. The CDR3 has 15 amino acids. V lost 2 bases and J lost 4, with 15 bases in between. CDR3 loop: CASSLTTGMSYGYTF. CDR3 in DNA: TGCGCCAGCAGCTTAACCACAGGGATGAGCTATGGCTACACCTTC.